The clone carrying this TCR beta chain was seen a handful of times. Its matching antigen is unknown. This entry belongs to a study of early stage breast cancer tumors. Across the study: About 80% of the 16 invasive tumors were ER+, PR+ and HER2-. Each sample averaged around 9.2-fold read coverage. Study outcomes and limitations: Commonly generated sequences made up most enriched TCRB sequences shared between patients. Compared with adjacent normal breast tissue, tumors showed 2 to 3-fold greater T cell density and higher clonality.

Profiled with immunoSEQ multiplex PCR; TCRdb holds only in-frame clones, not every one. This sample has fewer than 50,000 clones, with approximately 72% found just once. CDR1 and CDR2 from the germline V gene are SGHRS and YFSETQ. With 4 bases clipped from V and 4 bases from J, the junction kept 5 bases outside the gene matches. The CDR3 runs 14 residues. The rearrangement links TRBV5-1 to TRBJ1-1; 9 bases match TRBD1. Sequenced sample: blood. The TCR originated in a person aged 45 to 59 with breast cancer. CDR3 DNA: TGCGCCAGCAGCACGGGACAGGGTGGCACTGAAGCTTTCTTT. Translation: CASSTGQGGTEAFF.